This TCR beta chain derives from a study of blood T cell repertoires in COVID-19. Overall study context: Sources were T cells, B-cell-depleted T cells, or PBMCs; the material itself was cDNA or gDNA.

Original handling: Scientists estimated how many nucleated cells there were by amplifying reference gene primers. Repertoires were generated with immunoSEQ multiplex PCR, while TCRdb's copy carries only in-frame clones and drops some. D and trimming were read from the DNA, whereas the V and J calls and clone size are those reported in that table. Among approximately 76,000 clones listed, roughly 85% were seen once. V shed 3 bases, J shed 2 bases, and the junction held 4 bases outside the gene matches. This CDR3 is built from 15 residues. Germline V lookup: CDR1 SGHVS, CDR2 FQNEAQ. The chain recombines TRBV7-8 with TRBJ1-3, with 7 bases identical to TRBD1. The origin of this receptor is a man aged 30-40 years with acute or convalescent COVID-19. The specimen was peripheral blood. The CDR3 DNA reads as TGTGCCAGCAGCTTGGACAGGTTGGCTGGAAACACCATATATTTT. Translating it yields CASSLDRLAGNTIYF.